This note documents a single TCR beta chain sequence. The trim removed 10 bases at V and 7 bases at J, leaving 9 bases unmatched. The CDR3 spans 13 residues. The germline CDR1 and CDR2 sequences are LNHDA and SQIVND (reference sequence). This sample was taken from a study of technical replicates of blood from several donors. Libraries were prepared by immunoSEQ multiplex PCR; TCRdb keeps only in-frame clonotypes and omits some of them. The table includes 75,000 to 95,000 clones, about 94% detected once. The sample consisted of T cells isolated from PBMCs. The receptor comes from a human donor in good health. The chain joins TRBV19 to TRBJ1-4; TRBD1 matches 7 bases. The DNA of the CDR3 is TGTGCCACAGCTGACAGGGATGGTGAAAAACTGTTTTTT. Its protein is CATADRDGEKLFF.